These 20 T cell receptor beta chains share one sample of origin, sequenced in a study of CD8 T cells in ankylosing spondylitis. MiXCR, applied by TCRdb to the 5' RACE reads, yields one record per CDR3 protein. The data hold roughly 470,000 distinct CDR3 sequences, with more than 25% observed a single time. These TCRs' antigens remain unknown. Study results and caveats: A TCR beta motif of eight or nine highly homologous variants seemed to mark ankylosing spondylitis blood.

Sample: blood, either unsorted or a sorted T cell fraction (not recorded which). These receptors all come from a male donor with ankylosing spondylitis.

This clonotype was seen a handful of times. The gene calls are TRBV11-2 and TRBJ2-1; 7 bases align to TRBD1. The CDR3 has 15 amino acids. Germline CDR1 is SGHAT and CDR2 is FQNNGV. The junction had 7 bases not matched to a gene; V was cut back by 1 base and J by 7 bases. The CDR3 bases are TGTGCCAGCAGCTTAGGACAGGGAAGGCGTAATGAGCAGTTCTTC. It codes for CASSLGQGRRNEQFF.

This clonotype has just a few counts. The J gene is TRBJ1-6, the V gene TRBV5-1; D remains unclear. The germline gives CDR1 SGHRS, CDR2 YFSETQ. The CDR3 is 13 residues long. The V gene lost 7 bases and the J gene lost 10 bases, with 15 bases spanning the gap. CDR3 protein: CASHRELGSPLHF. CDR3 nucleotides: TGCGCCAGCCACCGGGAGCTGGGGTCACCCCTCCACTTT. The full variable domain, its missing parts supplied by reference TRBV5-1 and TRBJ1-6, is KAGVTQTPRYLIKTRGQQVTLSCSPISGHRSVSWYQQTPGQGLQFLFEYFSETQRNKGNFPGRFSGRQFSNSRSEMNVSTLELGDSALYLCASHRELGSPLHFGNGTRLTVT.

The rearrangement joins TRBV20-1 to TRBJ2-3; tentatively, D is TRBD2 (5 bases). The germline V gene has CDR1 DFQATT and CDR2 SNEGSKA (reference sequence). CDR3 size: 12 residues. V gave up 3 bases and J gave up 5 bases, with 9 bases separating them. The CDR3 protein is CSASGIGDTQYF. Here the CDR3 DNA reads TGCAGTGCTAGCGGGATCGGAGATACGCAGTATTTT.

The chain combines TRBV12-3 or TRBV12-4 with TRBJ1-2; D not certain. Between the trimmed V and J ends, which lost 5 bases and 1 base, there was a span of 8 bases. The CDR3 is 13 amino acids. Here the CDR3 DNA reads TGTGCCAGCAGTCGGTCAAGTAACTATGGCTACACCTTC. This gives the protein CASSRSSNYGYTF.

The genes are TRBV29-1 and TRBJ2-4; 8 bases are a match to TRBD2. The trim removed 5 bases at V and 4 bases at J, leaving 7 bases unmatched. CDR3 length equals 14 residues. CDR1 SQVTM and CDR2 ANQGSEA come from the germline V gene. The CDR3 here is CSVLGLATKNIQYF. The CDR3 DNA is TGCAGCGTTCTAGGACTAGCCACGAAAAACATTCAGTACTTC.

The CDR3 DNA sequence: TGCAGTGCTAGAGTCGAAGGCACAGGCACAGATACGCAGTATTTT. Residues: CSARVEGTGTDTQYF. V and J are TRBV20-1 and TRBJ2-3; D ambiguous. The CDR3 has 15 amino acids. V gave up 1 base and J gave up 1 base, with 12 bases separating them. In germline, CDR1 is DFQATT, CDR2 SNEGSKA (reference sequence).

This sequence joins TRBV12-3 or TRBV12-4 and TRBJ2-3, with a possible D match to TRBD2 (6 bases). This CDR3 is 13 amino acids long. Trimming left V 1 base short and J 6 bases short, with 8 bases between. CDR3 nucleotide sequence: TGTGCCAGCAGTTTAGGGAGGGTTGATACGCAGTATTTT. Residues: CASSLGRVDTQYF.

This clonotype occurred a few times. Here the CDR3 reads CASSFRQVADTQYF. The CDR3 coding sequence is TGCGCCAGCAGCTTTAGACAGGTTGCAGATACGCAGTATTTT. This chain joins TRBV5-1 and TRBJ2-3, with a weak D call TRBD1 (6 bases). Germline V gene data show CDR1 as SGHRS and CDR2 as YFSETQ. V lost 2 bases to trimming and J lost 4 bases, with 11 bases between them. This CDR3 contains 14 residues.

This clonotype was counted between two and nine times. The CDR3 coding sequence is TGTGCCAGCAGTGGACAGGCCGGGGAGCTGTTTTTT. Residues: CASSGQAGELFF. The rearrangement links TRBV28 to TRBJ2-2; 7 bases are shared with TRBD1. The CDR3 runs 12 residues. The trim removed 5 bases at V and 6 bases at J, leaving 0 bases unmatched. Germline CDR1 is MDHEN and CDR2 is SYDVKM.

The chain couples TRBV6-5 to TRBJ1-4, with D possibly matching TRBD1 (5 bases). The CDR3 runs 15 residues. Trimming removed 2 bases from V and 8 bases from J, with 15 bases in between. Germline V gives CDR1 MNHEY, CDR2 SVGAGI. Here the CDR3 reads CASSYLDSKGEKLFF. CDR3 bases: TGTGCCAGCAGTTACCTCGACAGCAAGGGGGAAAAACTGTTTTTT.

This sequence joins TRBV9 and TRBJ1-3; no clear D. The CDR3 totals 14 residues. The V and J ends lost 0 bases and 4 bases respectively, with 8 bases between them. The germline V gene has CDR1 SGDLS and CDR2 YYNGEE. The CDR3 DNA is TGTGCCAGCAGCGTAGGGGCGCAGGGAAACACCATATATTTT. Residues: CASSVGAQGNTIYF. The whole variable domain, remainder taken from reference TRBV9 and TRBJ1-3, is DSGVTQTPKHLITATGQRVTLRCSPRSGDLSVYWYQQSLDQGLQFLIQYYNGEERAKGNILERFSAQQFPDLHSELNLSSLELGDSALYFCASSVGAQGNTIYFGEGSWLTVV.

The gene calls are TRBV6-1 and TRBJ2-3; 8 bases map to TRBD2. There are 14 residues in the CDR3. V dropped 6 bases and J dropped 5; count of bases not matched to a gene: 7. Germline V gene data show CDR1 as MNHNS and CDR2 as SASEGT. The CDR3, as DNA: TGTGCCAGCAGGCGGGAGGAAAGTAGAGATACGCAGTATTTT. This sequence encodes CASRREESRDTQYF.

This chain's CDR3 is CASGPSGDEQFF. The CDR3 nucleotides read TGTGCCAGTGGACCCTCCGGCGATGAGCAGTTCTTC. J is TRBJ2-1 and V is TRBV6-6; D gene unclear. The CDR3 contains 12 residues. Trimming cost V 9 bases and J 8 bases, with 14 bases left between them. Per germline, CDR1 MNHNY and CDR2 SVGAGI (reference sequence).

The chain recombines TRBV4-1 with TRBJ1-2; D gene uncertain. Looked up from germline, CDR1 is MGHRA and CDR2 is YSYEKL. The CDR3 loop spans 14 amino acids. Trimming pared 5 bases from V and 6 bases from J, leaving 16 bases between. The CDR3 coding sequence is TGCGCCAGCAGCGCCTTGCGGAGCTCCGATGGCTACACCTTC. Translating gives CASSALRSSDGYTF.

A few counts support this clonotype. This sequence joins TRBV12-3 or TRBV12-4 and TRBJ2-5; perhaps TRBD2 as D (5 bases). The V gene lost 5 bases and the J gene lost 4 bases, with 11 bases spanning the gap. The CDR3 has 13 amino acids. The CDR3 coding sequence is TGTGCCAGCAGTCTGGGAGAGGGAGAGACCCAGTACTTC. It specifies CASSLGEGETQYF.

In its sample, this clonotype was seen many times. The rearrangement uses TRBV3-1 and TRBJ1-4, with D perhaps matching TRBD1 (6 bases). This CDR3 comprises 14 residues. V was clipped by 0 bases and J by 8 bases, with 10 bases between them. The germline V gene has CDR1 LGHDT and CDR2 YNNKEL (reference sequence). The CDR3 protein is CASSQEGGGEKLFF. In DNA, the CDR3 is TGTGCCAGCAGCCAAGAAGGAGGGGGAGAAAAACTGTTTTTT.

The chain combines TRBV11-3 with TRBJ2-1, with 12 bases that match TRBD2. Germline loops: CDR1 SGHNT, CDR2 YENEEA. V dropped 5 bases and J dropped 10; count of bases not matched to a gene: 15. CDR3 length: 17 residues. CDR3 amino acids: CASSPGLTSGRGAEQFF. Written as DNA, the CDR3 is TGTGCCAGCAGCCCTGGGCTGACTAGCGGGAGAGGTGCGGAGCAGTTCTTC.

This clonotype has more than one count but fewer than ten. The chain employs TRBV7-2 and TRBJ1-4, with TRBD1 identical over 7 bases. Germline V CDR1 and CDR2: SGHTA, FQGNSA. The CDR3 is made up of 14 amino acids. The V gene end was trimmed by 3 bases and the J gene end by 8 bases; junction bases not matched to a gene: 6. CDR3: CASSLTGFDEKLFF. Written as DNA, the CDR3 is TGTGCCAGCAGCTTGACAGGGTTCGACGAAAAACTGTTTTTT.

The chain carries TRBV20-1 and TRBJ2-5; 11 bases agree with TRBD2. The CDR3 contains 12 residues. The germline gives CDR1 DFQATT, CDR2 SNEGSKA (reference sequence). CDR3 nucleotides: TGCAGCGGGGGGACTAGCGGAGAGACCCAGTACTTC. Amino acid sequence: CSGGTSGETQYF.

This clonotype was seen more than once but under ten times. The gene calls are TRBV5-6 and TRBJ2-5, with TRBD2 as a possible D gene (7 bases). V was shortened by 3 bases and J by 4 bases, with 13 bases between the two germline ends. This CDR3 is 14 amino acids long. Germline CDR1 is SGHDT and CDR2 is YYEEEE. The CDR3 region is CASSWRGGLETQYF. The CDR3, as DNA: TGTGCCAGCAGCTGGAGGGGGGGGCTAGAGACCCAGTACTTC.